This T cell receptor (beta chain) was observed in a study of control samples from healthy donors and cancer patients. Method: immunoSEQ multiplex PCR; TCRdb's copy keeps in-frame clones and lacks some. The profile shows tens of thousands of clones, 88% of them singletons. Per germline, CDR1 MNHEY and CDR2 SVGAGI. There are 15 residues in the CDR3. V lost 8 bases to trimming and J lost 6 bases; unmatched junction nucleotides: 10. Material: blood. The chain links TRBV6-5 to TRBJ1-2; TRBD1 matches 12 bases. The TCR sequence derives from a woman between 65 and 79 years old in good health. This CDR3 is CASLAGTGGVDGYTF. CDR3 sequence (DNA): TGTGCCAGCCTGGCCGGGACAGGGGGCGTAGATGGCTACACCTTC.